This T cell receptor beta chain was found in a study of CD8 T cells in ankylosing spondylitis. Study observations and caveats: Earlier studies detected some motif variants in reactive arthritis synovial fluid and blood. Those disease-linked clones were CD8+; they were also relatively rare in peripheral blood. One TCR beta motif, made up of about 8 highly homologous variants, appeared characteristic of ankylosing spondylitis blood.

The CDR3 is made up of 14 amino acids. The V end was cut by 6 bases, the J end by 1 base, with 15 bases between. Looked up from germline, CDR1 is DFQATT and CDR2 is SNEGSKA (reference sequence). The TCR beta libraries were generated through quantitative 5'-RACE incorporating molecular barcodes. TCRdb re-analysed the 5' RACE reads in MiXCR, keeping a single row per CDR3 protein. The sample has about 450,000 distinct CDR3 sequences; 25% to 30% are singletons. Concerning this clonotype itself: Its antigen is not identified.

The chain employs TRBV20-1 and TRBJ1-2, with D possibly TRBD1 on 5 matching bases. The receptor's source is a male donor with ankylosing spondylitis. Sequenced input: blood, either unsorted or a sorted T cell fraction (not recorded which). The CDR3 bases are TGCAGTGCCCTTTCTCAGGGAATTAACTATGGCTACACCTTC. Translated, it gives CSALSQGINYGYTF.